What follows describes a single TCR beta chain. The antigen is unknown. This specimen comes from a study of a mutant IDH1 vaccine in newly diagnosed glioma. Study findings and constraints: Alterations occurring in top peripheral T cell clonotypes seemed unrelated to pseudoprogression.

CDR1 is SGHDN and CDR2 is FVKESK in the germline V gene. The CDR3 is 18 residues long. The time point: baseline, week 1 (first vaccination visit). Sample treatment: pre-vaccination baseline after standard-of-care therapy. Each of the donors came in with new WHO grade 3 or 4 astrocytomas that were IDH1-mutant and ATRX-lost. TCRdb's copy holds only in-frame clones and misses some; the assay was immunoSEQ multiplex PCR. The table has roughly 16,000 clones, around four fifths seen once. The chain combines TRBV14 with TRBJ2-5, with D unresolved. The J call may be in error: the DNA end matches TRBJ2-7 better. The sequence derives from a man aged 40-49 years with glioma. The sample here was PBMCs, taken from a glioma patient treated with radiotherapy, temozolomide or both. CDR3 in amino acids: CASSSSADTATQSYEQYF. As DNA, the CDR3 is TGTGCCAGCAGCTCATCGGCCGACACAGCAACCCAATCCTACGAGCAGTACTTC.